The present TCR beta chain was sequenced within a study of tumor-infiltrating lymphocytes in primary liver carcinoma. Unsorted whole blood yielded blood RNA, and germline DNA was extracted as well. General study findings and limits: With p = 0.039, the top-250-clone fraction in tumors significantly exceeded that in blood.

With around 520 ng total RNA as template and a constant-region primer, TCR beta cDNA was made. Libraries for TCR beta were built through three nested multiplex PCR rounds, which together made up a slightly modified ARM-PCR procedure. The study ran its first two PCR rounds for around 10 cycles each, using TRBV1-TRBV30 forward primers and a C-beta reverse primer. Each CDR3 protein gets one entry after TCRdb re-called the multiplex PCR reads with MiXCR. Seen here are approximately 320,000 distinct CDR3 sequences, around three fifths observed once, and the top ten hold over 15%. The germline gives CDR1 MNHNS, CDR2 SASEGT. The ends were cut back, 5 bases at V and 1 base at J, with 9 bases in the middle. The CDR3 length is 14 residues. Points on this clonotype: Its antigen is still unknown.

The sequence came from a woman in her thirties with primary liver carcinoma and hepatitis B virus infection. V usage is TRBV6-1 and J usage is TRBJ1-5; D not certain. The specimen sequenced was peripheral blood. The CDR3 reads CASSLMGSNQPQHF. CDR3 DNA sequence: TGTGCCAGCAGTTTAATGGGGAGCAATCAGCCCCAGCATTTT.